Listed below are T cell receptor beta chains from one sample, sequenced in a study of T cells in Graves' hyperthyroidism and ophthalmopathy. MiXCR, run by TCRdb on the multiplex PCR reads, gives a single entry per CDR3 protein. The table lists some 300,000 distinct CDR3 sequences, 10% to 15% of them singletons, with 7% to 8.5% in the top ten. The sample taken for sequencing was blood. These receptors came from a woman aged 25-40 years with Graves' hyperthyroidism that later progressed to Graves' ophthalmopathy. Each CDR3 is given without its conserved first and last residue. D genes are given only for firm matches.

>TRBD2|TRBV7-2|TRBJ2-5
ASSLVASGTKTQY
>TRBD2|TRBV11-2|TRBJ2-5
ASSLRPAGRETQY
>NA|TRBV6-1|TRBJ2-7
ASSYGAGGTEHYEQY
>NA|TRBV18|TRBJ2-7
ASSPTPRRILHEQY
>NA|TRBV18|TRBJ2-7
ASSPDITPPYEQY
>TRBD2|TRBV7-2|TRBJ2-7
ASSPASGRASEQY
>NA|TRBV11-3|TRBJ1-3
ASSFTVVSGNTIY
>NA|TRBV12-3/TRBV12-4|TRBJ1-5
ASSFSGSNQPQH
>NA|TRBV27|TRBJ1-2
ASSPGHPSTYGYT
>NA|TRBV7-2|TRBJ2-5
ASSKRGLRETQY
>TRBD1|TRBV5-8|TRBJ2-1
ASSLPGQGSNEQF
>NA|TRBV11-2|TRBJ2-6
ASSLGSLSATNVLT
>TRBD2|TRBV4-3|TRBJ2-5
ASSHATGLAGAGREETQY
>TRBD1|TRBV2|TRBJ1-4
ASSERGTGAATNEKLF
>TRBD2|TRBV2|TRBJ2-2
ASSSAPERENTGELF
>NA|TRBV19|TRBJ2-3
ASTIRGPGGTDTQY
>TRBD2|TRBV7-3|TRBJ2-2
ASSPIAGDFTGELF
>NA|TRBV30|TRBJ1-4
ASGGRSNEKLF